This T cell receptor beta chain was recorded in a study of cytomegalovirus exposure and HLA in healthy donors. Study context: A subsequent analysis reported that the 95 to 150 validation repertoires were produced on the same platform that had also been used for the approximately 700 first-cohort repertoires. Points from the study as a whole: A classifier reportedly called cytomegalovirus status with high sensitivity and specificity. The finding came from a later analysis; first-cohort TCR clusters tended to co-occur in the roughly 120 validation repertoires. Researchers catalogued about 160 TCR beta chains as cytomegalovirus-associated.

Germline CDR1 SQVTM, CDR2 ANQGSEA. V shed 7 bases, J shed 2 bases, and the junction held 15 bases outside the gene matches. The CDR3 sequence is 17 residues long. Libraries were prepared by immunoSEQ multiplex PCR; TCRdb keeps only in-frame clonotypes and omits some of them. In the table there are around 220,000 clones, approximately 83% of which are singletons. Concerning this clone: Its antigen is currently unknown.

This sequence was found in a woman aged 30 to 39 in good health and CMV-seropositive. Sequencing was done on a sample of PBMCs. J is TRBJ1-5 and V is TRBV29-1; 9 bases match TRBD1. CDR3 DNA sequence: TGCAGCGCCACCTTATCCCAACAGGGGGCAGGCAATCAGCCCCAGCATTTT. It yields the protein CSATLSQQGAGNQPQHF.